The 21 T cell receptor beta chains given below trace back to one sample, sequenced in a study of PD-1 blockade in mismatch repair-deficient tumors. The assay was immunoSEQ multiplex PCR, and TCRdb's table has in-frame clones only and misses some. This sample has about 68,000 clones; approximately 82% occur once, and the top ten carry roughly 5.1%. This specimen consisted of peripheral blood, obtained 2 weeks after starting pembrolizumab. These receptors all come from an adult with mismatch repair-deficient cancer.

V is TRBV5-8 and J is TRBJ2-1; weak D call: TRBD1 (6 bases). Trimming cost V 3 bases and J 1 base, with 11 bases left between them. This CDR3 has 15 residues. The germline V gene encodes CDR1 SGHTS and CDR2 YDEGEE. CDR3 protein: CASSYRVGSYNEQFF. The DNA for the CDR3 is TGTGCCAGCAGCTACAGGGTTGGGTCCTACAATGAGCAGTTCTTC.

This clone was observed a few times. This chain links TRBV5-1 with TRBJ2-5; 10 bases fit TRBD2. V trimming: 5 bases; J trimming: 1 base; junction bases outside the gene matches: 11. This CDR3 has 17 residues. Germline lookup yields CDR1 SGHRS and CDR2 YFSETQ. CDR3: CASSPSGLAGAQETQYF. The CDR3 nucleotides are TGCGCCAGCAGTCCATCGGGGCTAGCGGGAGCCCAAGAGACCCAGTACTTC. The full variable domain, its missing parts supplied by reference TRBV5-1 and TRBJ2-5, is KAGVTQTPRYLIKTRGQQVTLSCSPISGHRSVSWYQQTPGQGLQFLFEYFSETQRNKGNFPGRFSGRQFSNSRSEMNVSTLELGDSALYLCASSPSGLAGAQETQYFGPGTRLLVL.

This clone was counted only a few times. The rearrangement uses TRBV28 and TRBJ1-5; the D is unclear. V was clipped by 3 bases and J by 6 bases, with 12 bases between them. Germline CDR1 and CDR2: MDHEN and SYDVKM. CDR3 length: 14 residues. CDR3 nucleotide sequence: TGTGCCAGCAGTTTTGGAGGTCCTGGTCAGCCCCAGCATTTT. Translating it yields CASSFGGPGQPQHF.

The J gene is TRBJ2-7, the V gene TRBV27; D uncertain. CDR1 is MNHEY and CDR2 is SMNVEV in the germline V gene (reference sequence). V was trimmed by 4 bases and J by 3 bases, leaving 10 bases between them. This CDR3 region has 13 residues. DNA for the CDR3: TGTGCCAGCAGTTCCGGGTCTTACTACGAGCAGTACTTC. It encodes CASSSGSYYEQYF.

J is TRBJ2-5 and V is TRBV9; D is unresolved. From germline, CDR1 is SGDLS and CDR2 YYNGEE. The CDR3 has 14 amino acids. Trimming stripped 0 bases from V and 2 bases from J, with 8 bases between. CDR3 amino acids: CASSVVPEQETQYF. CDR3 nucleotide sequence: TGTGCCAGCAGCGTAGTCCCAGAGCAAGAGACCCAGTACTTC.

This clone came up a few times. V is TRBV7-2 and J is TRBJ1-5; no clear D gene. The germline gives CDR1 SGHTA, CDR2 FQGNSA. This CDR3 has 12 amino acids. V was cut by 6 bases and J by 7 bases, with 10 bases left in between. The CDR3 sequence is CASSSLGQPQHF. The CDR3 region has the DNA TGTGCCAGCAGTTCGCTCGGACAGCCCCAGCATTTT.

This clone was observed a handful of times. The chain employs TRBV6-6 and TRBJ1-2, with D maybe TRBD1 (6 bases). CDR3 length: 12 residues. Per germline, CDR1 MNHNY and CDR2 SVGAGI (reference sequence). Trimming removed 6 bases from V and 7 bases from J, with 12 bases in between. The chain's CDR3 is CASRGGAAGYTF. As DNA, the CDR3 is TGTGCCAGCAGAGGGGGGGCGGCTGGCTACACCTTC.

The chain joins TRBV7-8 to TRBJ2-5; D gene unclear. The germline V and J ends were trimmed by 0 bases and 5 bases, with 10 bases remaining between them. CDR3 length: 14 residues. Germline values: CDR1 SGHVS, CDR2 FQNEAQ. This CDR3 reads CASSLAVGGETQYF. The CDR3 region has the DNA TGTGCCAGCAGCTTAGCGGTAGGCGGTGAGACCCAGTACTTC.

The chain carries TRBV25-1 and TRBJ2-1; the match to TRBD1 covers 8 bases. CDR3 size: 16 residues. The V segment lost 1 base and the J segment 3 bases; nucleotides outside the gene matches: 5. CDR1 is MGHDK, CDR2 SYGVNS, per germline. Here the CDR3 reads CASSELSGTGYNEQFF. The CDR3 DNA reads TGTGCCAGCAGTGAATTATCCGGGACAGGCTACAATGAGCAGTTCTTC. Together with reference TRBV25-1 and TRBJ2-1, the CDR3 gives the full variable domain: EADIYQTPRYLVIGTGKKITLECSQTMGHDKMYWYQQDPGMELHLIHYSYGVNSTEKGDLSSESTVSRIRTEHFPLTLESARPSHTSQYLCASSELSGTGYNEQFFGPGTRLTVL.

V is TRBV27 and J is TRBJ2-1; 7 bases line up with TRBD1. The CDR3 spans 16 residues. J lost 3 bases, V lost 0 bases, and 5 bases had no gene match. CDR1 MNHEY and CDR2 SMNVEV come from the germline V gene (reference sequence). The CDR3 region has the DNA TGTGCCAGCAGTTTATCGCTCGGGGACAGCTACAATGAGCAGTTCTTC. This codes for CASSLSLGDSYNEQFF.

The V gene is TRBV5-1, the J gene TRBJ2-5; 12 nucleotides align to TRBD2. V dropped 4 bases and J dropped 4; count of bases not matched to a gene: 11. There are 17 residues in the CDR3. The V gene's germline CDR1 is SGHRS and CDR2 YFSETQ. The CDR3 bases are TGCGCCAGCAGCCCGTGGACTAGCGGGGTCATAGGAGAGACCCAGTACTTC. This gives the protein CASSPWTSGVIGETQYF.

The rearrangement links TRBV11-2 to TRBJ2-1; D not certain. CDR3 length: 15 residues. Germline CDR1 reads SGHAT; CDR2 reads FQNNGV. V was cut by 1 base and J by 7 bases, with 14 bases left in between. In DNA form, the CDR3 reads TGTGCCAGCAGCTTAGGTGGGCGCCCTGAAAATGAGCAGTTCTTC. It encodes CASSLGGRPENEQFF.

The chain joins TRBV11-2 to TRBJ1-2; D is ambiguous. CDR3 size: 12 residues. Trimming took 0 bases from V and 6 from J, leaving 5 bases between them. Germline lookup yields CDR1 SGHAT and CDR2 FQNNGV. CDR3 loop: CASSLDSNGYTF. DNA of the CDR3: TGTGCCAGCAGCTTAGATTCTAATGGCTACACCTTC.

In DNA form, the CDR3 reads TGCGCCAGCAGCCGTCAGGCATCCTACGAGCAGTACTTC. Amino acids: CASSRQASYEQYF. The chain links TRBV5-1 to TRBJ2-7; D remains ambiguous. Deletions cut 4 bases from V and 1 base from J, with 9 bases between. The CDR3 is 13 amino acids. Per germline, CDR1 SGHRS and CDR2 YFSETQ.

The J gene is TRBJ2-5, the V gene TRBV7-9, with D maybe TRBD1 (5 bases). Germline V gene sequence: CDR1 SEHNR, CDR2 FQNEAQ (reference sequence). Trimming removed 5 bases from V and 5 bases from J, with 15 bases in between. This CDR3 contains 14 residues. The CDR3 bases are TGTGCCAGCAGCGTCCGTGGGGCTGGGGAGACCCAGTACTTC. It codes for CASSVRGAGETQYF.

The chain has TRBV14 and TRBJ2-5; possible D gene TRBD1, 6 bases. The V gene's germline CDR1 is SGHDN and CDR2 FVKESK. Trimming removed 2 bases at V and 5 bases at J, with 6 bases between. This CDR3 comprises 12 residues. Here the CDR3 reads CASSQRGETQYF. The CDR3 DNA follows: TGTGCCAGCAGCCAAAGGGGGGAGACCCAGTACTTC.

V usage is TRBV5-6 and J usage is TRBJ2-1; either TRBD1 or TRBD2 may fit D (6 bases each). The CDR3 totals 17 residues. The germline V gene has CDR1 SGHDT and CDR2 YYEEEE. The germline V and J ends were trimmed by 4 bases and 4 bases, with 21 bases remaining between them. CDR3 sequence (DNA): TGTGCCAGCAGCACAGACAGGAGGGGAACACTTTACAATGAGCAGTTCTTC. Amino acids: CASSTDRRGTLYNEQFF.

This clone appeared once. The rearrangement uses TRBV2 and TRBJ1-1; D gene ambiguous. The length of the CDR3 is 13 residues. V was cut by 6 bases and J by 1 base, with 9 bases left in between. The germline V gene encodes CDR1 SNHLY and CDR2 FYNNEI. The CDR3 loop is CASRDIWNTEAFF. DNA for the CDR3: TGTGCCAGCAGAGACATCTGGAACACTGAAGCTTTCTTT.

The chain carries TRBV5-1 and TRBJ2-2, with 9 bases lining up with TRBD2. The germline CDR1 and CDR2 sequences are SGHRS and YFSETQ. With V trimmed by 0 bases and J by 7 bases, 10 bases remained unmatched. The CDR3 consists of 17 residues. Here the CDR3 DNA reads TGCGCCAGCAGCTTGGGTGGACTAGCGCTTCACTTCGGGGAGCTGTTTTTT. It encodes CASSLGGLALHFGELFF.

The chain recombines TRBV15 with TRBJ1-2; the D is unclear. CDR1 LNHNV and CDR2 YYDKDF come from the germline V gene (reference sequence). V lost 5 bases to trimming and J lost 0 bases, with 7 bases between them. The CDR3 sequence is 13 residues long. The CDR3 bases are TGTGCCACCAGCTATGGGCCTAACTATGGCTACACCTTC. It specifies CATSYGPNYGYTF.

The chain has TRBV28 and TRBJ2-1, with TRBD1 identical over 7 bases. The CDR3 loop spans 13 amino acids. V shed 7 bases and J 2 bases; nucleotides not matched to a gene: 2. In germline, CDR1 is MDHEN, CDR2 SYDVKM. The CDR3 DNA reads TGTGCCAGCAATCAGGGGGCCTACAATGAGCAGTTCTTC. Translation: CASNQGAYNEQFF. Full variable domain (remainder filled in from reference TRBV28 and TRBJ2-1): DVKVTQSSRYLVKRTGEKVFLECVQDMDHENMFWYRQDPGLGLRLIYFSYDVKMKEKGDIPEGYSVSREKKERFSLILESASTNQTSMYLCASNQGAYNEQFFGPGTRLTVL.